A single T cell receptor beta chain is shown here with its context. TCRdb's table, derived via immunoSEQ multiplex PCR, lists solely in-frame clones and lacks some. Counted here are 80,000 or so clones, approximately 90% occurring once; the ten biggest clones make up around 5.8%. These data originate in a study of T cell responses to AZD1222 COVID-19 vaccine. Study details: Researchers grouped second doses given at about 4 or about 12 weeks into one pool.

Germline CDR1 is SNHLY and CDR2 is FYNNEI. The trim removed 0 bases at V and 4 bases at J, leaving 14 bases unmatched. There are 18 residues in the CDR3. The chain carries TRBV2 and TRBJ1-1; 7 bases are a match to TRBD1. The TCR sequence derives from an adult in good health. Specimen: peripheral blood, collected on day 0 of AZD1222 vaccination. The CDR3 bases are TGTGCCAGCAGTGAAGCAGAAAAGGGGGCGCGTTTTGGCACTGAAGCTTTCTTT. It is translated as CASSEAEKGARFGTEAFF. Supplemented by reference TRBV2 and TRBJ1-1, the full variable domain reads EPEVTQTPSHQVTQMGQEVILRCVPISNHLYFYWYRQILGQKVEFLVSFYNNEISEKSEIFDDQFSVERPDGSNFTLKIRSTKLEDSAMYFCASSEAEKGARFGTEAFFGQGTRLTVV.